The rows below give T cell receptor beta chains drawn from one sample of a study of cytomegalovirus exposure and HLA in healthy donors. TCRdb's table, derived via immunoSEQ multiplex PCR, lists solely in-frame clones and lacks some. The sample has 140,000 to 150,000 clones, 70% seen once. Sequencing was performed on PBMCs. These receptors came from a woman aged 55-69 years in good health and CMV-seropositive. Both conserved end residues are part of each CDR3. A D gene is named only where the DNA matches it firmly. Where a row states a size, it is once, few, many or the class of an expanded clone; other rows omit it.

cdr3_aa: CASVRQGVQQETQYF
cdr3_nt: TGTGCTAGTGTCCGACAGGGCGTCCAACAAGAGACCCAGTACTTC
d_call: TRBD1
j_call: TRBJ2-5
v_call: TRBV12-5
clone_size: -

cdr3_aa: CASSLGTDRGYTF
cdr3_nt: TGCGCCAGCAGCTTGGGGACTGACCGTGGCTACACCTTC
d_call: -
j_call: TRBJ1-2
v_call: TRBV5-1
clone_size: once

cdr3_aa: CASSPGLAGGYEQYF
cdr3_nt: TGTGCCAGCAGCCCTGGACTAGCGGGAGGCTACGAGCAGTACTTC
d_call: TRBD2
j_call: TRBJ2-7
v_call: TRBV5-4
clone_size: -

cdr3_aa: CASSFSGRKFGEQFF
cdr3_nt: TGTGCCAGCAGTTTCAGCGGGAGAAAGTTTGGTGAGCAGTTCTTC
d_call: TRBD2
j_call: TRBJ2-1
v_call: TRBV28
clone_size: -

cdr3_aa: CASSRVEDRGTDEQFF
cdr3_nt: TGTGCCAGCAGTCGAGTAGAGGACAGGGGTACGGATGAGCAGTTCTTC
d_call: TRBD1
j_call: TRBJ2-1
v_call: TRBV5-8
clone_size: -

cdr3_aa: CASSPDKDTEAFF
cdr3_nt: TGCGCCAGCAGCCCGGACAAGGACACTGAAGCTTTCTTT
d_call: -
j_call: TRBJ1-1
v_call: TRBV5-1
clone_size: -

cdr3_aa: CASSQITGMNTEAFF
cdr3_nt: TGTGCCAGCAGTCAAATAACAGGTATGAACACTGAAGCTTTCTTT
d_call: -
j_call: TRBJ1-1
v_call: TRBV28
clone_size: -

cdr3_aa: CSVGDSNEQFF
cdr3_nt: TGCAGCGTTGGGGACAGTAATGAGCAGTTCTTC
d_call: TRBD1
j_call: TRBJ2-1
v_call: TRBV29-1
clone_size: -

cdr3_aa: CASSQPRVNTEAFF
cdr3_nt: TGCGCCAGCAGCCAACCACGAGTGAACACTGAAGCTTTCTTT
d_call: -
j_call: TRBJ1-1
v_call: TRBV4-1
clone_size: -

cdr3_aa: CASSVDSGNYGYTF
cdr3_nt: TGTGCCAGCAGCGTAGATTCAGGGAACTATGGCTACACCTTC
d_call: -
j_call: TRBJ1-2
v_call: TRBV9
clone_size: -

cdr3_aa: CASNRENYGYTF
cdr3_nt: TGTGCCAGCAACAGGGAGAACTATGGCTACACCTTC
d_call: -
j_call: TRBJ1-2
v_call: TRBV2
clone_size: -

cdr3_aa: CATSTVPNQPQHF
cdr3_nt: TGTGCCACCTCGACAGTACCCAATCAGCCCCAGCATTTT
d_call: -
j_call: TRBJ1-5
v_call: TRBV19
clone_size: -

cdr3_aa: CASSWQGEGNTIYF
cdr3_nt: TGCGCCAGCAGCTGGCAGGGTGAAGGAAACACCATATATTTT
d_call: -
j_call: TRBJ1-3
v_call: TRBV5-1
clone_size: -

cdr3_aa: CASRSASGSTDTQYF
cdr3_nt: TGTGCCAGCAGATCGGCTAGCGGTAGCACAGATACGCAGTATTTT
d_call: TRBD2
j_call: TRBJ2-3
v_call: TRBV7-9
clone_size: -

cdr3_aa: CASSPGTEYGYTF
cdr3_nt: TGTGCCAGCAGTCCCGGTACAGAGTATGGCTACACCTTC
d_call: -
j_call: TRBJ1-2
v_call: TRBV2
clone_size: -

cdr3_aa: CASSYSVTGETEAFF
cdr3_nt: TGTGCCAGCAGTTACTCGGTGACTGGGGAGACTGAAGCTTTCTTT
d_call: -
j_call: TRBJ1-1
v_call: TRBV6-5
clone_size: -

cdr3_aa: CASSLSGAYNEQFF
cdr3_nt: TGTGCCAGCAGCCTCAGCGGGGCCTACAATGAGCAGTTCTTC
d_call: TRBD2
j_call: TRBJ2-1
v_call: TRBV11-3
clone_size: few

cdr3_aa: CASSLDVLSRGTQYF
cdr3_nt: TGTGCCAGCAGCTTAGATGTGTTGAGCCGAGGGACCCAGTACTTC
d_call: -
j_call: TRBJ2-5
v_call: TRBV7-2
clone_size: -

cdr3_aa: CASSVGQGNYGYTF
cdr3_nt: TGCGCCAGCAGCGTGGGACAGGGTAACTATGGCTACACCTTC
d_call: TRBD1
j_call: TRBJ1-2
v_call: TRBV5-1
clone_size: -

cdr3_aa: CATWDTPKPQHF
cdr3_nt: TGTGCCACTTGGGACACCCCCAAGCCCCAGCATTTT
d_call: -
j_call: TRBJ1-5
v_call: TRBV27
clone_size: -

cdr3_aa: CSVDPGTEAFF
cdr3_nt: TGCAGCGTTGACCCGGGGACTGAAGCTTTCTTT
d_call: -
j_call: TRBJ1-1
v_call: TRBV29-1
clone_size: -

cdr3_aa: CASSWTGGNEKLFF
cdr3_nt: TGTGCCAGCAGTTGGACAGGGGGTAATGAAAAACTGTTTTTT
d_call: TRBD1
j_call: TRBJ1-4
v_call: TRBV6-5
clone_size: few

cdr3_aa: CASRLRARGGYTF
cdr3_nt: TGTGCCAGCAGACTTAGGGCCCGAGGGGGCTACACCTTC
d_call: -
j_call: TRBJ1-2
v_call: TRBV28
clone_size: -

cdr3_aa: CASSSADRAKGDTQYF
cdr3_nt: TGTGCCAGCAGTTCCGCGGACAGGGCGAAGGGAGATACGCAGTATTTT
d_call: TRBD1
j_call: TRBJ2-3
v_call: TRBV28
clone_size: -

cdr3_aa: CASSYRGGTNTEAFF
cdr3_nt: TGTGCCAGCAGTTACAGGGGCGGAACGAACACTGAAGCTTTCTTT
d_call: -
j_call: TRBJ1-1
v_call: TRBV6-6
clone_size: -

cdr3_aa: CASSTMGGSGNTIYF
cdr3_nt: TGCGCCAGCAGCACGATGGGGGGGTCTGGAAACACCATATATTTT
d_call: -
j_call: TRBJ1-3
v_call: TRBV5-1
clone_size: -

cdr3_aa: CASSLTGRDSYEQYF
cdr3_nt: TGTGCCAGCAGTCTTACTGGGAGGGACTCCTACGAGCAGTACTTC
d_call: TRBD2
j_call: TRBJ2-7
v_call: TRBV6-5
clone_size: few

cdr3_aa: CASSRLGTGELGYTF
cdr3_nt: TGTGCCAGCAGTCGACTCGGGACAGGTGAATTAGGCTACACCTTC
d_call: TRBD1
j_call: TRBJ1-2
v_call: TRBV6-5
clone_size: few

cdr3_aa: CASSSTGESSYEQYF
cdr3_nt: TGCGCCAGCAGCAGTACAGGGGAGAGTTCCTACGAGCAGTACTTC
d_call: TRBD1
j_call: TRBJ2-7
v_call: TRBV5-1
clone_size: -

cdr3_aa: CASSVDAGGLSEAFF
cdr3_nt: TGTGCCAGCAGCGTTGATGCAGGGGGATTGAGTGAAGCTTTCTTT
d_call: TRBD1
j_call: TRBJ1-1
v_call: TRBV9
clone_size: -

cdr3_aa: CASSLSGGDFGGYTF
cdr3_nt: TGTGCCAGCAGCTTATCCGGGGGAGATTTCGGTGGCTACACCTTC
d_call: -
j_call: TRBJ1-2
v_call: TRBV7-8
clone_size: -

cdr3_aa: CASSRQTNTEAFF
cdr3_nt: TGTGCCAGCAGTCGACAGACTAACACTGAAGCTTTCTTT
d_call: -
j_call: TRBJ1-1
v_call: TRBV28
clone_size: -

cdr3_aa: CSVGPRESGELFF
cdr3_nt: TGCAGCGTTGGGCCCCGGGAGTCCGGGGAGCTGTTTTTT
d_call: -
j_call: TRBJ2-2
v_call: TRBV29-1
clone_size: -

cdr3_aa: CASSPAGISYEQYF
cdr3_nt: TGTGCCAGCAGCCCGGCGGGGATCTCCTACGAGCAGTACTTC
d_call: -
j_call: TRBJ2-7
v_call: TRBV7-2
clone_size: -

cdr3_aa: CASSRRDRGRVYGYTF
cdr3_nt: TGTGCCAGCAGCCGAAGGGACAGGGGGCGCGTCTATGGCTACACCTTC
d_call: TRBD1
j_call: TRBJ1-2
v_call: TRBV5-6
clone_size: many

cdr3_aa: CASSLRTSGRLKEQYF
cdr3_nt: TGTGCCAGCAGCTTGCGGACTAGCGGGAGGCTAAAAGAGCAGTACTTC
d_call: TRBD2
j_call: TRBJ2-7
v_call: TRBV5-4
clone_size: -

cdr3_aa: CAISESAAGAATGELFF
cdr3_nt: TGTGCCATCAGTGAGTCCGCGGCGGGAGCAGCCACCGGGGAGCTGTTTTTT
d_call: TRBD2
j_call: TRBJ2-2
v_call: TRBV10-3
clone_size: -

cdr3_aa: CASSAYYEQYF
cdr3_nt: TGTGCCAGTAGTGCCTATTACGAGCAGTACTTC
d_call: -
j_call: TRBJ2-7
v_call: TRBV19
clone_size: -

cdr3_aa: CARSLAGSALGETEQFF
cdr3_nt: TGTGCCAGAAGCTTGGCCGGCTCTGCTCTTGGGGAGACTGAGCAGTTCTTC
d_call: -
j_call: TRBJ2-1
v_call: TRBV5-3
clone_size: few

cdr3_aa: CAISQRDEQYF
cdr3_nt: TGTGCCATCAGCCAGAGGGACGAGCAGTACTTC
d_call: -
j_call: TRBJ2-7
v_call: TRBV10-3
clone_size: -

cdr3_aa: CASRKTGNTEAFF
cdr3_nt: TGTGCCAGCAGGAAGACAGGGAACACTGAAGCTTTCTTT
d_call: -
j_call: TRBJ1-1
v_call: TRBV25-1
clone_size: -

cdr3_aa: CASSVDGTGIYEQYF
cdr3_nt: TGTGCCAGCAGCGTAGACGGGACAGGGATCTACGAGCAGTACTTC
d_call: TRBD1
j_call: TRBJ2-7
v_call: TRBV9
clone_size: -

cdr3_aa: CASRLGTQETQYF
cdr3_nt: TGTGCAAGTCGCTTAGGCACTCAAGAGACCCAGTACTTC
d_call: -
j_call: TRBJ2-5
v_call: TRBV12-2
clone_size: few

cdr3_aa: CASSLLKSTEAFF
cdr3_nt: TGTGCCAGCAGCCTCCTAAAGTCCACTGAAGCTTTCTTT
d_call: -
j_call: TRBJ1-1
v_call: TRBV11-3
clone_size: few

cdr3_aa: CASTLDSSSYEQYF
cdr3_nt: TGCGCCAGCACCTTGGACAGTTCCTCCTACGAGCAGTACTTC
d_call: -
j_call: TRBJ2-7
v_call: TRBV5-1
clone_size: -

cdr3_aa: CASSLGGQGNGYTF
cdr3_nt: TGCGCCAGCAGCTTGGGGGGACAGGGAAATGGCTACACCTTC
d_call: TRBD1
j_call: TRBJ1-2
v_call: TRBV5-1
clone_size: -

cdr3_aa: CASSARTATDTQYF
cdr3_nt: TGTGCCAGCAGCGCCCGGACAGCTACAGATACGCAGTATTTT
d_call: -
j_call: TRBJ2-3
v_call: TRBV9
clone_size: -

cdr3_aa: CASRPAGYSNQPQHF
cdr3_nt: TGTGCCAGCAGGCCAGCAGGATATAGCAATCAGCCCCAGCATTTT
d_call: -
j_call: TRBJ1-5
v_call: TRBV6-5
clone_size: -

cdr3_aa: CASSGQGAYNEQFF
cdr3_nt: TGTGCCAGCAGCGGACAGGGGGCCTACAATGAGCAGTTCTTC
d_call: TRBD1
j_call: TRBJ2-1
v_call: TRBV28
clone_size: once

cdr3_aa: CASSEGIEATPNNEQFF
cdr3_nt: TGTGCCAGCAGCGAGGGGATTGAAGCTACTCCGAACAATGAGCAGTTCTTC
d_call: -
j_call: TRBJ2-1
v_call: TRBV9
clone_size: once

cdr3_aa: CASSEQDTHSYEQYF
cdr3_nt: TGTGCCAGCAGTGAACAGGACACTCACTCCTACGAGCAGTACTTC
d_call: -
j_call: TRBJ2-7
v_call: TRBV6-1
clone_size: -

cdr3_aa: CASSSSNSYEQYF
cdr3_nt: TGTGCCAGCTCATCTAGTAACTCCTACGAGCAGTACTTC
d_call: -
j_call: TRBJ2-7
v_call: TRBV18
clone_size: -

cdr3_aa: CASSLQSHYNEQFF
cdr3_nt: TGTGCCAGCAGTTTACAGTCTCACTACAATGAGCAGTTCTTC
d_call: -
j_call: TRBJ2-1
v_call: TRBV27
clone_size: -

cdr3_aa: CASSGTGQGNEQFF
cdr3_nt: TGCGCCAGCAGCGGGACAGGGCAAGGCAATGAGCAGTTCTTC
d_call: TRBD1
j_call: TRBJ2-1
v_call: TRBV5-1
clone_size: once

cdr3_aa: CASSLQGISGNTIYF
cdr3_nt: TGCGCCAGCAGCTTACAGGGCATCTCTGGAAACACCATATATTTT
d_call: -
j_call: TRBJ1-3
v_call: TRBV5-1
clone_size: -

cdr3_aa: CASSLDGETYGYTF
cdr3_nt: TGTGCCAGCAGCTTGGACGGGGAAACCTATGGCTACACCTTC
d_call: -
j_call: TRBJ1-2
v_call: TRBV5-4
clone_size: -

cdr3_aa: CSVEDTSGGDYEQYF
cdr3_nt: TGCAGCGTTGAAGACACGAGCGGGGGGGACTACGAGCAGTACTTC
d_call: TRBD2
j_call: TRBJ2-7
v_call: TRBV29-1
clone_size: -

cdr3_aa: CASSLGDRGTTDTQYF
cdr3_nt: TGTGCCAGCAGCTTGGGGGACAGGGGAACGACAGATACGCAGTATTTT
d_call: TRBD1
j_call: TRBJ2-3
v_call: TRBV7-9
clone_size: -

cdr3_aa: CASGTGDNTIYF
cdr3_nt: TGTGCCAGCGGGACAGGGGACAACACCATATATTTT
d_call: TRBD1
j_call: TRBJ1-3
v_call: TRBV6-5
clone_size: -

cdr3_aa: CASSLGWIQETQYF
cdr3_nt: TGTGCCAGCAGCCTCGGGTGGATCCAAGAGACCCAGTACTTC
d_call: -
j_call: TRBJ2-5
v_call: TRBV7-2
clone_size: -